A single sample gave rise to the 32 T cell receptor beta chains below, sequenced in a study of vaccination and CD4 T cells after COVID-19 (dated by TCRdb to 2021 to 2024). The library was prepared using PCR. Sequenced on an Illumina iSeq 100. At the Johns Hopkins FTIC core, DNA from the cultured CD4+ T cells underwent TCR sequencing with the Oncomine TCR Beta short-read assay. TCRdb reprocessed the public reads (quality trimming at Q25 with fastp, clone calling with MiXCR) and kept in-frame beta chains. Records with the same CDR3 protein are collapsed into one entry carrying the most frequent genes and DNA. Present in this sample are about 14,000 distinct CDR3 sequences, roughly 58% of which were seen just once. The ten most abundant clones make up more than 8% of the sample. The treatment or condition label, as the study defines it: approximately nine-day PBMC culture with coronavirus spike peptide pools or control peptides (ViraFEST assay).

The antigens of these receptors remain unknown. The sequenced sample was CD4+ T cells from blood, cultured in vitro, obtained before SARS-CoV-2 vaccination. These receptors all come from a human donor who had recovered from COVID-19.

The DNA of the CDR3 is TGTGCCAGCAGCCTAAAACCCCAAAACTATGGCTACACCTTC. Translated: CASSLKPQNYGYTF. The chain links TRBV27 to TRBJ1-2; D not certain. V was pared by 6 bases and J by 2 bases, with 13 bases between. The CDR3 length is 14 residues. From germline, CDR1 is MNHEY and CDR2 SMNVEV (reference sequence).

V is TRBV29-1 and J is TRBJ2-5, with 10 positions matching TRBD1. Germline-derived CDR1 and CDR2 are SQVTM and ANQGSEA. CDR3 size: 15 residues. J gave up 4 bases and V 3 bases, and 8 bases lay outside the gene matches. DNA for the CDR3: TGCAGCGTTGACCCGGGACAGGGGAGGGGAGAGACCCAGTACTTC. Translation gives CSVDPGQGRGETQYF. The variable domain in full, completed from reference TRBV29-1 and TRBJ2-5, reads SAVISQKPSRDICQRGTSLTIQCQVDSQVTMMFWYRQQPGQSLTLIATANQGSEATYESGFVIDKFPISRPNLTFSTLTVSNMSPEDSSIYLCSVDPGQGRGETQYFGPGTRLLVL.

This chain uses TRBV20-1 with TRBJ1-2; unclear D gene. The CDR3 is 13 residues long. CDR1 is DFQATT, CDR2 SNEGSKA, per germline (reference sequence). Trimming stripped 1 base from V and 8 bases from J, with 14 bases between. The CDR3 bases are TGCAGTGCTAGAGCAACCGGAAGTAGCGGCTACACCTTC. Its protein is CSARATGSSGYTF.

This clonotype has a handful of counts. Here the CDR3 reads CASSRKQDGNQPQHF. In DNA, the CDR3 is TGTGCCAGCAGCCGCAAACAGGACGGCAATCAGCCCCAGCATTTT. This chain links TRBV6-1 with TRBJ1-5, with D maybe TRBD1 (5 bases). Trimming took off 6 bases at V and 2 bases at J, with 14 bases between the two ends. The CDR3 totals 15 residues. Germline assignment: CDR1 MNHNS and CDR2 SASEGT.

This clonotype came up a few times. V and J are TRBV19 and TRBJ1-5; weak D call: TRBD1 (5 bases). Trimming left V 4 bases short and J 0 bases short, with 13 bases between. This CDR3 comprises 16 residues. The germline V gene encodes CDR1 LNHDA and CDR2 SQIVND (reference sequence). In nucleotides, the CDR3 is TGTGCCAGTAGTAGGGCCCGGGGGATTAGCAATCAGCCCCAGCATTTT. It codes for CASSRARGISNQPQHF.

There are a few counts of this clonotype. J is TRBJ1-2 and V is TRBV20-1; D is unclear. This CDR3 has 13 residues. Per the germline V gene, CDR1 is DFQATT and CDR2 is SNEGSKA (reference sequence). V was shortened by 4 bases and J by 2 bases, with 11 bases between the two germline ends. This CDR3 reads CSATQQSNYGYTF. CDR3 coding DNA: TGCAGTGCTACTCAACAGAGCAACTATGGCTACACCTTC.

The CDR3 protein is CASSLLGGGTDTQYF. CDR3 nucleotides: TGTGCCAGCAGCTTACTCGGGGGCGGCACAGATACGCAGTATTTT. The chain uses TRBV7-3 and TRBJ2-3; either TRBD1 or TRBD2 may fit D (6 bases each). The length of the CDR3 is 15 residues. V dropped 2 bases and J dropped 1 base, with 10 bases sitting between them. Germline V gene data show CDR1 as SGHTA and CDR2 as FQGTGA.

Only a few counts were recorded for this clonotype. The chain links TRBV20-1 to TRBJ2-5; D may be TRBD2 (7 bases). Deletions cut 3 bases from V and 5 bases from J, with 19 bases between. The CDR3 extends over 15 amino acids. Per germline, CDR1 DFQATT and CDR2 SNEGSKA (reference sequence). The CDR3 DNA follows: TGCAGTGCTAGTCGGGGGGCAGGGGAATGGGAGACCCAGTACTTC. Translating gives CSASRGAGEWETQYF.

This rearrangement joins TRBV7-2 to TRBJ2-3; 11 bases agree with TRBD2. Germline V CDR1 and CDR2: SGHTA, FQGNSA. The ends lost 7 bases at V and 4 bases at J; junction bases unmatched: 7. The CDR3 runs to 15 residues. The CDR3 coding sequence is TGTGCCAGCATTCTGACTAGCGGGAAGGCAGATACGCAGTATTTT. It specifies CASILTSGKADTQYF.

Only a few counts were recorded for this clonotype. This sequence joins TRBV6-5 and TRBJ1-6; D might be TRBD1 (5 bases). CDR1 is MNHEY, CDR2 SVGAGI, per germline. The CDR3 length is 17 residues. V was clipped by 0 bases and J by 6 bases, with 15 bases between them. DNA of the CDR3: TGTGCCAGCAGTTACTCGAGGGCGAGCAGGGCTAATTCACCCCTCCACTTT. Translation gives CASSYSRASRANSPLHF.

The chain couples TRBV20-1 to TRBJ2-5, with D possibly TRBD2 on 5 matching bases. The CDR3 contains 12 residues. V shed 2 bases and J shed 3 bases, with 7 bases lying between them. CDR1 DFQATT and CDR2 SNEGSKA come from the germline V gene (reference sequence). The CDR3 spells CSARYGEETQYF. Written as DNA, the CDR3 is TGCAGTGCTAGATACGGGGAAGAGACCCAGTACTTC.

There are a few counts of this clonotype. The chain has TRBV4-3 and TRBJ2-3; 7 bases align to TRBD2. Germline CDR1 is LGHNA and CDR2 is YSLEER. This CDR3 spans 15 amino acids. J gave up 1 base and V 3 bases, and 4 bases lay outside the gene matches. DNA for the CDR3: TGCGCCAGCAGCCAGCTAGCGGCGGGCACAGATACGCAGTATTTT. This encodes CASSQLAAGTDTQYF.

In this sample, this clonotype turned up a few times. The rearrangement joins TRBV7-7 to TRBJ1-2, with 8 bases that match TRBD1. J lost 8 bases, V lost 5 bases, and 7 bases had no gene match. In germline, CDR1 is SSHAT, CDR2 FNYEAQ (reference sequence). The CDR3 runs 13 residues. The CDR3: CASSLDREEGYTF. CDR3 in DNA: TGTGCCAGCAGCCTGGACAGGGAGGAGGGCTACACCTTC. The full variable domain, rest sourced from reference TRBV7-7 and TRBJ1-2, is GAGVSQSPRYKVTKRGQDVTLRCDPISSHATLYWYQQALGQGPEFLTYFNYEAQPDKSGLPSDRFSAERPEGSISTLTIQRTEQRDSAMYRCASSLDREEGYTFGSGTRLTVV.

The chain links TRBV7-9 to TRBJ1-2; TRBD1 might be the D (5 bases). Germline CDR1 reads SEHNR; CDR2 reads FQNEAQ (reference sequence). Trimming shortened V by 5 bases and J by 4 bases, and 11 bases separated the two germline ends. The CDR3 length is 13 residues. CDR3 sequence (DNA): TGTGCCAGCAGCCCCGGGGACGGCTATGGCTACACCTTC. Amino acids: CASSPGDGYGYTF. Full variable domain (rest looked up from reference TRBV7-9 and TRBJ1-2): DTGVSQNPRHKITKRGQNVTFRCDPISEHNRLYWYRQTLGQGPEFLTYFQNEAQLEKSRLLSDRFSAERPKGSFSTLEIQRTEQGDSAMYLCASSPGDGYGYTFGSGTRLTVV.

This clonotype was counted between two and nine times. The chain combines TRBV7-8 with TRBJ1-6, with D unresolved. The CDR3 length is 14 residues. Trimming stripped 1 base from V and 7 bases from J, with 8 bases between. The germline V gene encodes CDR1 SGHVS and CDR2 FQNEAQ. CDR3 residues: CASSLGRLNSPLHF. For the CDR3, the DNA is TGTGCCAGCAGCTTAGGACGCCTAAATTCACCCCTCCACTTT.

This chain uses TRBV10-3 with TRBJ2-1, with TRBD2 matching 10 bases. Germline values: CDR1 ENHRY, CDR2 SYGVKD. The CDR3 loop spans 15 amino acids. With V trimmed by 0 bases and J by 6 bases, 2 bases remained unmatched. The CDR3 coding sequence is TGTGCCATCAGTGAGTCTCTAGCGGGGGCCAATGAGCAGTTCTTC. Amino acid sequence: CAISESLAGANEQFF.

The count of this clonotype is one. The junction departs from germline at one end; a sequencing error may be responsible. This rearrangement joins TRBV6-4 to TRBJ2-1; 11 bases match TRBD2. Germline V gene sequence: CDR1 MRHNA, CDR2 SNTAGT. CDR3 length: 10 residues. The CDR3 bases are TGTGCCAGCAGCCCGGGACTAGCGGACTTC. This sequence encodes CASSPGLADF.

V gene TRBV4-1 combines with J gene TRBJ2-2, with D possibly TRBD1 on 5 matching bases. Germline loops: CDR1 MGHRA, CDR2 YSYEKL. There are 14 residues in the CDR3. V gave up 1 base and J gave up 4 bases, with 7 bases separating them. The CDR3 sequence is CASSQAGRTGELFF. As DNA, the CDR3 is TGCGCCAGCAGCCAAGCAGGGCGCACCGGGGAGCTGTTTTTT.

This clonotype has more than one count but fewer than ten. V usage is TRBV27 and J usage is TRBJ1-2; D gene uncertain. This CDR3 region has 14 residues. The germline V gene has CDR1 MNHEY and CDR2 SMNVEV (reference sequence). Trimming took 3 bases from V and 2 from J, leaving 10 bases between them. The CDR3 reads CASSFKMYNYGYTF. DNA of the CDR3: TGTGCCAGCAGTTTCAAGATGTACAACTATGGCTACACCTTC.

The CDR3 spells CSAPTLVAYNEQFF. DNA of the CDR3: TGCAGTGCCCCTACACTAGTGGCGTACAATGAGCAGTTCTTC. This chain links TRBV20-1 with TRBJ2-1; perhaps TRBD2 as D (5 bases). Trimming cost V 6 bases and J 4 bases, with 16 bases left between them. CDR1 and CDR2 from the germline V gene are DFQATT and SNEGSKA (reference sequence). This CDR3 spans 14 amino acids.

This chain joins TRBV20-1 and TRBJ2-2; 8 positions agree with TRBD2. J gave up 6 bases and V 2 bases, and 8 bases lay outside the gene matches. Germline V gene sequence: CDR1 DFQATT, CDR2 SNEGSKA (reference sequence). The CDR3 runs to 15 residues. CDR3 DNA: TGCAGTGCTAGACCGACTAGCGCCGGGCCCGGGGAGCTGTTTTTT. This codes for CSARPTSAGPGELFF.

This chain connects TRBV27 to TRBJ1-6, with D perhaps TRBD1 (6 bases). CDR1 and CDR2 from the germline V gene are MNHEY and SMNVEV (reference sequence). This CDR3 is built from 14 residues. Trimming stripped 3 bases from V and 8 bases from J, with 11 bases between. CDR3 in amino acids: CASSFGGAHSPLHF. CDR3 coding DNA: TGTGCCAGCAGTTTTGGGGGGGCGCATTCACCCCTCCACTTT.

The rearrangement uses TRBV27 and TRBJ2-3; 12 bases are shared with TRBD1. This CDR3 comprises 16 residues. V was clipped by 7 bases and J by 5 bases; unmatched bases: 10. Germline CDR1 is MNHEY and CDR2 is SMNVEV (reference sequence). CDR3 sequence (DNA): TGTGCCAGCACCTCCGGGACAGGGGGCTTCAGAGATACGCAGTATTTT. The encoded protein is CASTSGTGGFRDTQYF.

The genes are TRBV6-1 and TRBJ1-6; D unresolved. Per germline, CDR1 MNHNS and CDR2 SASEGT. With 2 bases removed from V and 6 bases from J, the gap between germline ends came to 8 bases. This CDR3 is 14 amino acids long. The CDR3 DNA reads as TGTGCCAGCAGTGAAATCCACATTAATTCACCCCTCCACTTT. This sequence encodes CASSEIHINSPLHF.

V usage is TRBV6-1 and J usage is TRBJ2-1; possibly TRBD1 for D (6 bases). The CDR3 length is 14 residues. V lost 4 bases and J 6 bases, leaving 13 bases between the germline ends. Germline CDR1 and CDR2: MNHNS and SASEGT. The CDR3 DNA sequence: TGTGCCAGCAGTGCCCGGGACACTCTCAATGAGCAGTTCTTC. This codes for CASSARDTLNEQFF.

The sample holds a few counts of this clonotype. The chain links TRBV7-2 to TRBJ2-7, with a possible D match to TRBD1 (6 bases). Trimming left V 5 bases short and J 4 bases short, with 24 bases between. Germline V gene sequence: CDR1 SGHTA, CDR2 FQGNSA. The CDR3 contains 17 residues. For the CDR3, the DNA is TGTGCCAGCAGCGCAACGAAAACAGGGAACCCGACTTACGAGCAGTACTTC. This codes for CASSATKTGNPTYEQYF.

This clonotype occurred a few times. The chain recombines TRBV7-2 with TRBJ1-2; 12 bases agree with TRBD1. The trim removed 2 bases at V and 6 bases at J, leaving 7 bases unmatched. CDR1 SGHTA and CDR2 FQGNSA come from the germline V gene. The CDR3 is 16 residues long. The CDR3 loop is CASSLWGDRGHDGYTF. As DNA, the CDR3 is TGTGCCAGCAGCTTATGGGGGGACAGGGGGCATGATGGCTACACCTTC.

The chain employs TRBV20-1 and TRBJ1-3; TRBD1 matches 7 bases. This CDR3 spans 14 amino acids. With 1 base clipped from V and 4 bases from J, the junction kept 4 bases outside the gene matches. The germline gives CDR1 DFQATT, CDR2 SNEGSKA (reference sequence). Here the CDR3 reads CSARAGGPGNTIYF. The CDR3, as DNA: TGCAGTGCTAGAGCAGGGGGGCCCGGAAACACCATATATTTT.

This clonotype was observed a handful of times. The chain couples TRBV11-2 to TRBJ2-3; D not resolved. The length of the CDR3 is 15 residues. V was pared by 1 base and J by 1 base, with 9 bases between. CDR1 is SGHAT and CDR2 is FQNNGV in the germline V gene. CDR3 sequence: CASSLGSRRTDTQYF. The CDR3 coding sequence is TGTGCCAGCAGCTTAGGCTCACGCCGCACAGATACGCAGTATTTT.

This clonotype was counted only a few times. The V and J genes are TRBV15 and TRBJ1-2; 10 positions agree with TRBD1. CDR3 length: 17 residues. J lost 3 bases, V lost 0 bases, and 7 bases had no gene match. The germline V gene encodes CDR1 LNHNV and CDR2 YYDKDF (reference sequence). Here the CDR3 reads CATSRDLGQGVDYGYTF. The CDR3 region has the DNA TGTGCCACCAGCAGAGATCTAGGACAGGGGGTCGACTATGGCTACACCTTC.

This clonotype was recorded only once. This rearrangement joins TRBV7-2 to TRBJ2-7; D is undetermined. The germline V gene has CDR1 SGHTA and CDR2 FQGNSA. Trimming shortened V by 5 bases and J by 3 bases, and 14 bases separated the two germline ends. CDR3 length equals 14 residues. This CDR3 reads CASSGPPQRYEQYF. The CDR3 DNA reads TGTGCCAGCAGCGGTCCACCCCAGCGCTACGAGCAGTACTTC.

The chain links TRBV14 to TRBJ2-7; 9 nucleotides agree with TRBD1. V gave up 0 bases and J gave up 8 bases; unmatched junction bases: 8. This CDR3 has 15 amino acids. The germline gives CDR1 SGHDN, CDR2 FVKESK. The DNA of the CDR3 is TGTGCCAGCAGCCAAGATTCCGGGACAGGGTGGAAGCAGTACTTC. Translated, it gives CASSQDSGTGWKQYF.